What follows are 8 T cell receptor beta chains derived from one specimen sequenced in a study of blood T cell repertoires in COVID-19. The table came from immunoSEQ multiplex PCR; TCRdb's copy has only in-frame clones and leaves some out. The sample includes roughly 100,000 clones, roughly nine tenths of them seen just once. Sequenced material: peripheral blood. All receptors come from a human donor in a cohort sampled during active COVID-19.

The chain links TRBV7-6 to TRBJ2-2; D remains ambiguous. The CDR3 covers 16 residues. Between the trimmed V and J ends, which lost 3 bases and 0 bases, there was a span of 11 bases. Germline CDR1 is SGHVS and CDR2 is FNYEAQ. For the CDR3, the DNA is TGTGCCAGCAGCTTTGGCCTGGAGTCGAACACCGGGGAGCTGTTTTTT. Amino acids: CASSFGLESNTGELFF.

This clone was counted only a few times. The V gene is TRBV10-2, the J gene TRBJ2-3, with D maybe TRBD2 (5 bases). Germline V gene lookup returns CDR1 WSHSY and CDR2 SAAADI. This CDR3 is built from 14 residues. V was trimmed by 2 bases and J by 2 bases, leaving 8 bases between them. As DNA, the CDR3 is TGCGCCAGCAGTGAGGGCGGGTCCACAGATACGCAGTATTTT. Translated, it gives CASSEGGSTDTQYF.

The chain's CDR3 is CASQYNAAPEAFF. In DNA, the CDR3 is TGTGCCAGCCAGTACAACGCGGCCCCCGAAGCTTTCTTT. The chain combines TRBV19 with TRBJ1-1; no firm D call. Germline CDR1 and CDR2: LNHDA and SQIVND (reference sequence). Between the trimmed V and J ends, which lost 9 bases and 8 bases, there was a span of 19 bases. The CDR3 has 13 amino acids.

The chain links TRBV30 to TRBJ1-6; D is unresolved. CDR1 is GTSNPN, CDR2 SVGIG, per germline (reference sequence). Trimming removed 4 bases from V and 10 bases from J, with 20 bases in between. The length of the CDR3 is 15 residues. CDR3 protein: CAWISGSIWVSPLHF. The DNA of the CDR3 is TGTGCCTGGATTTCCGGGTCTATTTGGGTGTCACCCCTCCACTTT. Full variable domain (remainder filled in from reference TRBV30 and TRBJ1-6): SQTIHQWPATLVQPVGSPLSLECTVEGTSNPNLYWYRQAAGRGLQLLFYSVGIGQISSEVPQNLSASRPQDRQFILSSKKLLLSDSGFYLCAWISGSIWVSPLHFGNGTRLTVT.

The chain joins TRBV18 to TRBJ2-1; TRBD2 matches at 9 bases. The CDR3 has 15 amino acids. Germline V gives CDR1 KGHSH, CDR2 LQKENI. V lost 6 bases and J lost 6; bases outside the gene matches: 9. CDR3 residues: CASSPGGSGSNEQFF. CDR3 in DNA: TGTGCCAGCTCTCCCGGAGGTAGCGGGAGCAATGAGCAGTTCTTC. Together with reference TRBV18 and TRBJ2-1, the CDR3 gives the full variable domain: NAGVMQNPRHLVRRRGQEARLRCSPMKGHSHVYWYRQLPEEGLKFMVYLQKENIIDESGMPKERFSAEFPKEGPSILRIQQVVRGDSAAYFCASSPGGSGSNEQFFGPGTRLTVL.

About this clone itself: This specimen includes other DNA sequences encoding the same CDR3. V is TRBV9 and J is TRBJ2-1; 9 bases are a match to TRBD2. CDR3 length equals 15 residues. Germline V gives CDR1 SGDLS, CDR2 YYNGEE. Trimming removed 0 bases from V and 4 bases from J; junction bases left unmatched: 2. The chain's CDR3 is CASSVGGGAYNEQFF. Here the CDR3 DNA reads TGTGCCAGCAGCGTAGGCGGGGGGGCTTACAATGAGCAGTTCTTC.

The chain recombines TRBV5-6 with TRBJ2-2, with a possible D match to TRBD2 (5 bases). Germline V gene sequence: CDR1 SGHDT, CDR2 YYEEEE. The V end was cut by 3 bases, the J end by 1 base, with 13 bases between. The CDR3 spans 16 residues. The CDR3: CASSWRGFLNTGELFF. The CDR3 bases are TGTGCCAGCAGCTGGAGAGGGTTTCTGAACACCGGGGAGCTGTTTTTT. Filled out from reference TRBV5-6 and TRBJ2-2, the complete variable domain reads DAGVTQSPTHLIKTRGQQVTLRCSPKSGHDTVSWYQQALGQGPQFIFQYYEEEERQRGNFPDRFSGHQFPNYSSELNVNALLLGDSALYLCASSWRGFLNTGELFFGEGSRLTVL.

The genes are TRBV14 and TRBJ1-1, with a possible D match to TRBD1 (6 bases). The V gene lost 6 bases and the J gene lost 5 bases, with 10 bases spanning the gap. The germline gives CDR1 SGHDN, CDR2 FVKESK. This CDR3 comprises 12 residues. The CDR3 region has the DNA TGTGCCAGCAGAAAGACAGGTACTGAAGCTTTCTTT. This codes for CASRKTGTEAFF.